This entry features one T cell receptor (beta chain) sequence. This clonotype was picked up a small number of times. Which antigen it targets is not known. No base qualities exist here, and no much larger clone lies one base off it. The data belong to a study of blood T cells in healthy people across ages (dated by TCRdb to 2014 to 2015). For the wider study: In model experiments, roughly one uniquely barcoded TCR beta cDNA molecule per two T cells was captured by template switching. Donors were grouped into four age groups: young (average about 15 years), middle-aged (about 40), aged (about 60) and long-lived (just over 80). Using the same blood draw, the study looked at two additional independent replicas of 1 million unique cDNA reads for two donors, one aged 18 to 30 and the other aged 80 or older. To avoid experimental bias, donors of different ages were spread randomly across the sequencing lanes. The study measured age-related changes in TCR beta repertoire diversity using deep sequencing normalized with unique cDNA molecular identifiers.

Libraries were made using 5' RACE. These reads were obtained on an Illumina HiSeq 2500. A second roughly 7 to 11 cycle PCR used a sample-barcoded 5' primer and a J-beta primer mix. A unique molecular identifier was introduced onto each TCR beta cDNA molecule by a template-switch 5' adaptor carrying 12 random nucleotides. Each sample yielded at least 2.5 million CDR3-containing paired-end reads. The Mint cDNA synthesis kit, primed by a TRBC-specific oligonucleotide, was used to synthesize first-strand cDNA from all RNA. Following uracil-DNA glycosylase treatment, all cDNA underwent a first 18-cycle PCR with the universal primers M1SS and BC2_uni_R. Per the original workflow: For normalization, 1 million high-quality reads, each with a distinct molecular identifier, were randomly selected from each sample. Instead of being binned into consensus sequences, reads that shared molecular identifiers were thrown out. MiTCR, set to a Q25 quality threshold and the strictest error-elimination algorithm, was used for CDR3 identification, clonotype clustering and error correction. A nonparametric unseen species model using Euler transformation provided a lower-bound estimate of total TCR beta diversity. The public reads were reanalyzed by TCRdb: fastp trimming at Q25, MiXCR alignment, in-frame beta chains only. Each record represents a unique CDR3 protein, reported with the most common genes and DNA among its rows. The V and J calls, along with clone size, are taken from TCRdb and not from the paper's own processing. Within this sample are under 2,000,000 distinct CDR3 sequences, with just under 50% of them counted one time only. Together, the top ten hold more than 2% of the sample.

Counted from cysteine to phenylalanine, this CDR3 has 18 amino acids. Only the CDR3 DNA stays, 54 bases, in frame from base 1. The germline V gene gives CDR1 as MNHEY and CDR2 as SVGEGT. V is cut back by 0 bases and J by 5 bases, with 16 bases in the junction unmatched. Findings and caveats that apply to the study as a whole: As age increased, observed TCR beta diversity per million T cells dropped in a roughly linear way, and a significant reduction was already evident by age around 41. Observed TCR beta diversity correlated strongly with the percentage of naive T cells measured by flow cytometry. Estimates of total diversity based on one million sequenced T cells were considered lower bounds and underestimates. Because donor CMV infection status was unknown, age-related changes in expanded clonotypes were potentially confounded. Compared with the aged group, more naive CD4+ T cells, fewer expanded clones and increased TCR diversity were shown by the long-lived group, suggesting age selection. Conclusive comparison of naive and antigen-experienced compartments was prevented by the profiling of bulk unsorted PBMCs.

Systemically healthy Caucasian individuals from Russia, approximately 39 in total and aged about 6 to 100 years, were included as donors. Each donor gave 9.5 to 10 milliliters of peripheral blood, drawn into EDTA-treated Vacutainer tubes. Ficoll-Paque density-gradient centrifugation was used to isolate PBMCs, with at least 6.5 million per sample. Total RNA was extracted from PBMCs with Trizol reagent, with at least 6 micrograms obtained per sample. Naive CD45RAhigh/CD27high T cell percentages were measured by flow cytometry on a PBMC aliquot from every donor. Sequencing used blood. This clonotype was sampled from a woman between 35 and 50 years old in good health. The V and J segments used are TRBV6-2 or TRBV6-3 and TRBJ2-7; 7 central nucleotides agree with TRBD1. The nucleotides read TGTGCCAGCAGTTACTCGAGGATTTGGACAGGTCCTAGGGACGAGCAGTACTTC. This is translated as CASSYSRIWTGPRDEQYF.